Listed below are T cell receptor beta chains from one sample, sequenced in a study of blood T cell repertoires in COVID-19. Repertoires were generated with immunoSEQ multiplex PCR, while TCRdb's copy carries only in-frame clones and drops some. This table holds a few hundred thousand clones, around 87% found once. The sample taken for sequencing was peripheral blood. The receptors shown here come from a woman between 55 and 75 years old with COVID-19, enrolled during active disease. Both conserved end residues are part of each CDR3. D genes are given only for firm matches. Part of the rows lack a size; the others show once, few, many or a class for expanded clones.

v_call	clone_size	d_call	j_call	cdr3_nt	cdr3_aa
TRBV30	NA	TRBD2	TRBJ2-3	TGTGCCTGGAGTAGCGGGGGCACAGATACGCAGTATTTT	CAWSSGGTDTQYF
TRBV6-2/TRBV6-3	NA	TRBD2	TRBJ2-7	TGTGCCAGCAGTTATACGGCGGGAGGCCACGAGCAGTACTTC	CASSYTAGGHEQYF
TRBV12-5	NA	NA	TRBJ1-6	TGTGCTAGTGGTTTTAACAAGATTACCTCCTATAATTCACCCCTCCACTTT	CASGFNKITSYNSPLHF
TRBV27	NA	NA	TRBJ1-2	TGTGCCAGCAGTTTACGGGGGGACTATGGCTACACCTTC	CASSLRGDYGYTF
TRBV11-2	NA	TRBD1	TRBJ1-1	TGTGCCAGCAGCTTAGGGGACAGGGATTTCACTGAAGCTTTCTTT	CASSLGDRDFTEAFF
TRBV3-1/TRBV3-2	NA	NA	TRBJ2-2	TGTGCCAGCAGACCGCACGGGGGGGAGCTGTTTTTT	CASRPHGGELFF
TRBV5-6	NA	NA	TRBJ1-1	TGTGCCAGCATCGAACTACAGGGAAGTACTGAAGCTTTCTTT	CASIELQGSTEAFF
TRBV11-2	NA	NA	TRBJ1-1	TGTGCCAGCAGAAGGGACTTCTCGTCCCTGAACACTGAAGCTTTCTTT	CASRRDFSSLNTEAFF
TRBV4-2	NA	NA	TRBJ2-7	TGTGCCAGCAGCCAACCCCCAGGGAGACAGGTCACCTACGAGCAGTACTTC	CASSQPPGRQVTYEQYF
TRBV6-5	NA	NA	TRBJ1-1	TGTGCCAGCAGTTACTCGACGGGGAACACTGAAGCTTTCTTT	CASSYSTGNTEAFF
TRBV12-3/TRBV12-4	NA	TRBD1	TRBJ1-1	TGTGCCAGCAGTCCCGGACAGGGGGAGAAAGTTTTCTTT	CASSPGQGEKVFF
TRBV7-2	NA	TRBD1	TRBJ1-1	TGTGCCAGCAGCCCAGACAGGGGGAGGACTGAAGCTTTCTTT	CASSPDRGRTEAFF
TRBV7-8	few	NA	TRBJ2-7	TGTGCCAGCAGGGGACATAGCTCCTACGAGCAGTACTTC	CASRGHSSYEQYF
TRBV7-2	few	NA	TRBJ1-1	TGTGCCAGCAGCTTAAAGAGTATCCGGTTTAACACTGAAGCTTTCTTT	CASSLKSIRFNTEAFF
TRBV11-3	once	NA	TRBJ2-2	TGTGCCAGCAGCCCTGGACAGACTGAGGGCACCGGGGAGCTGTTTTTT	CASSPGQTEGTGELFF
TRBV12-3/TRBV12-4	NA	NA	TRBJ2-7	TGTGCCAGTGGGGTAGGGGCAGCCTACGAGCAGTACTTC	CASGVGAAYEQYF
TRBV3-1/TRBV3-2	NA	TRBD2	TRBJ2-7	TGTGCCAGCAGCTCGGGACTAGCTGTGCAGTACTTC	CASSSGLAVQYF
TRBV4-1	NA	NA	TRBJ2-4	TGCGCCAGCAGCCCGTGGGGGGAAAACATTCAGTACTTC	CASSPWGENIQYF
TRBV30	NA	NA	TRBJ1-4	TGTGCCTGGACAGGGGTGGAGGAAAAACTGTTTTTT	CAWTGVEEKLFF
TRBV3-1/TRBV3-2	NA	TRBD1	TRBJ2-5	TGTGCCAGCAGCCGGACAGGGGGCGAGGAGACCCAGTACTTC	CASSRTGGEETQYF
TRBV7-2	NA	NA	TRBJ1-1	TGTGCCAGCAGCAAAACCTCGAACTCAGGGCGGGGGAACACTGAAGCTTTCTTT	CASSKTSNSGRGNTEAFF
TRBV29-1	few	NA	TRBJ1-1	TGCAGCGTTGAAAGTCCCTGGGCGAACACTGAAGCTTTCTTT	CSVESPWANTEAFF
TRBV6-2/TRBV6-3	NA	TRBD1	TRBJ1-1	TGTGCCAGCAGTTACCGACAGGGTCGGACCCCAATGAACACTGAAGCTTTCTTT	CASSYRQGRTPMNTEAFF
TRBV18	NA	NA	TRBJ1-5	TGTGCCAGCTCAGAAATCTATAGCAATCAGCCCCAGCATTTT	CASSEIYSNQPQHF
TRBV11-2	NA	NA	TRBJ2-7	TGTGCCAGCAGCTTAGATCGGGGAGCCTCCTACGAGCAGTACTTC	CASSLDRGASYEQYF
TRBV10-3	NA	NA	TRBJ1-3	TGTGCCATCAGTCCGAGGGATGGGAAGTACACCATATATTTT	CAISPRDGKYTIYF
TRBV18	once	NA	TRBJ1-2	TGTGCCAGCTCACCGTCGGGGGAGTCGGTCTACACCTTC	CASSPSGESVYTF
TRBV5-5	NA	TRBD1	TRBJ1-5	TGTGCCAGCAGCTTGGTGGGACAGAGCAATCAGCCCCAGCATTTT	CASSLVGQSNQPQHF
TRBV19	NA	NA	TRBJ1-5	TGTGCCAGTAGAGTGACAGAAAATCAGCCCCAGCATTTT	CASRVTENQPQHF
TRBV7-9	NA	NA	TRBJ1-5	TGTGCCAGCAGCTTAGCTGCGGGGAGTCAGCCCCAGCATTTT	CASSLAAGSQPQHF
TRBV19	NA	NA	TRBJ1-2	TGTGCCAGTAGGCCCATGCAAGGAGTTGACGGCTACACCTTC	CASRPMQGVDGYTF
TRBV19	NA	NA	TRBJ2-7	TGTGCCAGTAGTTCTTACTCGGGACAATACTACGAGCAGTACTTC	CASSSYSGQYYEQYF
TRBV9	NA	TRBD1	TRBJ2-3	TGTGCCAGCAGCTCCAGACCGGACAGGGCCACAGATACGCAGTATTTT	CASSSRPDRATDTQYF
TRBV12-3/TRBV12-4	once	NA	TRBJ2-1	TGTGCCAGCAGTTTTCAGCGATCAAGTGAGCAGTTCTTC	CASSFQRSSEQFF
TRBV7-9	NA	NA	TRBJ1-5	TGTGCCAGCAGCTTAGACAGGAATCAGCCCCAGCATTTT	CASSLDRNQPQHF
TRBV6-4	NA	NA	TRBJ2-3	TGTGCCAGCAGTGCAGGAGATACGCAGTATTTT	CASSAGDTQYF
TRBV29-1	NA	NA	TRBJ2-3	TGCAGCGTTGACCAGGGTTTACGCACAGATACGCAGTATTTT	CSVDQGLRTDTQYF
TRBV30	few	TRBD1	TRBJ1-2	TGTGCCGAATTAATAACAGGGGCCGGGGGCTACACCTTC	CAELITGAGGYTF
TRBV10-3	NA	TRBD1	TRBJ1-2	TGTGCCATCATGACAGGGGAGTATGGCTACACCTTC	CAIMTGEYGYTF
TRBV3-1/TRBV3-2	NA	NA	TRBJ1-6	TGTGCCAGCAGCCCCCGGAGCTCCTATAATTCACCCCTCCACTTT	CASSPRSSYNSPLHF
TRBV19	NA	TRBD1	TRBJ1-4	TGTGCCAGTAACAGGGGGCAAGAAAAACTGTTTTTT	CASNRGQEKLFF
TRBV3-1/TRBV3-2	once	TRBD1	TRBJ1-1	TGTGCCAGCAGCCATACCAGGGGGCGGAGTCCTGAAGCTTTCTTT	CASSHTRGRSPEAFF
TRBV5-5	NA	NA	TRBJ1-6	TGTGCCAGCAGCCCCTCGCCGGGAAGGGATTCACCCCTCCACTTT	CASSPSPGRDSPLHF
TRBV7-6	NA	NA	TRBJ1-5	TGTGCCAGCACTCAAATCCTAGGGGGAGCGCCCCAGCATTTT	CASTQILGGAPQHF
TRBV4-1	NA	NA	TRBJ2-5	TGCGCCAGCAGCCGCCTCATACCGGGGACCCAGTACTTC	CASSRLIPGTQYF
TRBV7-2	once	NA	TRBJ1-2	TGTGCCAGCAGCTTAGACGGCAGGGTCAGCGGCTACACCTTC	CASSLDGRVSGYTF
TRBV29-1	NA	NA	TRBJ1-4	TGCAGCGTACTATTTGCAACTAATGAAAAACTGTTTTTT	CSVLFATNEKLFF